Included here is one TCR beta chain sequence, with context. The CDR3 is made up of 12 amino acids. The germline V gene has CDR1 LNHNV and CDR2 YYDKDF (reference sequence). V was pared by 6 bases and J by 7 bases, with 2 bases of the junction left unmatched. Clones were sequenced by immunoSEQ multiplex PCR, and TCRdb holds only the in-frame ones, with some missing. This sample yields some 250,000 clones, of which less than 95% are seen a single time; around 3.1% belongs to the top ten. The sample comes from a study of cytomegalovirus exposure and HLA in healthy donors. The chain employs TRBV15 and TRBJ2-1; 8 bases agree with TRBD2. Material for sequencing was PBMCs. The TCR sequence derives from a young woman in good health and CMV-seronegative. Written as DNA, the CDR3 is TGTGCCACCAGTCCTAGCGGGAATGAGCAGTTCTTC. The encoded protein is CATSPSGNEQFF.